This TCR beta chain is drawn from a study of T-cell reconstitution after alpha-beta-depleted transplantation in children. Trimming pared 6 bases from V and 0 bases from J, leaving 12 bases between. CDR3 length: 15 residues. This sample's TCRbeta library carried unique molecular identifier barcodes. TCRdb re-derived calls from the PCR reads in MiXCR, one entry per CDR3 protein. Among about half a million distinct CDR3 sequences listed, around 12% were seen once. The table lists this clonotype with many counts. Material: PBMCs from the stem cell graft donor, obtained from the stem cell graft. This clonotype was obtained from a human donor who donated a stem cell graft to a child with combined immunodeficiency. J is TRBJ1-3 and V is TRBV12-3 or TRBV12-4; no definite D call. The CDR3 loop reads CASSPQVFSGNTIYF. DNA of the CDR3: TGTGCCAGCAGCCCCCAGGTATTCTCTGGAAACACCATATATTTT.